The rows below give T cell receptor beta chains drawn from one sample of a study of cytomegalovirus exposure and HLA in healthy donors. Produced via immunoSEQ multiplex PCR; TCRdb's table is partial and in-frame only. The sample lists approximately 110,000 clones; 82% were seen once. The sequenced sample was PBMCs. The receptors derive from a young woman in good health and CMV-seronegative. Both conserved end residues are part of each CDR3. Each record gives: V gene, CDR3 protein.

v_call: TRBV11-2; cdr3_aa: CASSRTGVNEQFF
v_call: TRBV5-4; cdr3_aa: CASSLSRQNTEAFF
v_call: TRBV12-5; cdr3_aa: CASGLSWQGPTGELFF
v_call: TRBV5-4; cdr3_aa: CASMTGGSYNEQFF
v_call: TRBV30; cdr3_aa: CAWHTGVYGYTF
v_call: TRBV14; cdr3_aa: CASSQVLSGTQYF
v_call: TRBV6-6; cdr3_aa: CASRTGVRTEAFF
v_call: TRBV6-5; cdr3_aa: CASKGQAHTDTQYF
v_call: TRBV5-1; cdr3_aa: CASSLQGAQSTDTQYF
v_call: TRBV28; cdr3_aa: CASSPGGADYGYTF
v_call: TRBV7-8; cdr3_aa: CASSPRDSHNEQFF
v_call: TRBV2; cdr3_aa: CASSEQEGNEQFF
v_call: TRBV25-1; cdr3_aa: CASSETTGNVSTGELFF
v_call: TRBV6-5; cdr3_aa: CASHTRAGAGDTQYF
v_call: TRBV4-1; cdr3_aa: CASSQERRAFF
v_call: TRBV29-1; cdr3_aa: CSVAHSPQSPLHF
v_call: TRBV28; cdr3_aa: CASSSLELRERTYEQYF
v_call: TRBV7-9; cdr3_aa: CASSLTGNTEAFF
v_call: TRBV5-1; cdr3_aa: CASSAGNYGYTF
v_call: TRBV21-1; cdr3_aa: CASSKDRTGEVYNEQFF
v_call: TRBV27; cdr3_aa: CASSMGLAGTETQYF
v_call: TRBV11-2; cdr3_aa: CASSLSGFDEQFF
v_call: TRBV27; cdr3_aa: CASSLSSRGRETQYF
v_call: TRBV7-9; cdr3_aa: CASHTTRGGAFF
v_call: TRBV25-1; cdr3_aa: CASTDSGGANYGYTF
v_call: TRBV11-1; cdr3_aa: CASSPGQGRTGELFF
v_call: TRBV28; cdr3_aa: CASSPRTGIYGYTF
v_call: TRBV25-1; cdr3_aa: CASSPWTSGGQYQETQYF
v_call: TRBV5-1; cdr3_aa: CASSLGPNRLQETQYF
v_call: TRBV7-9; cdr3_aa: CASSSTGSPEAFF
v_call: TRBV6-5; cdr3_aa: CASSYSASGYGYTF
v_call: TRBV19; cdr3_aa: CASSMKGRVGYTF
v_call: TRBV4-1; cdr3_aa: CASSQVRGISEAFF
v_call: TRBV12-5; cdr3_aa: CASGLVGRDTQYF
v_call: TRBV5-4; cdr3_aa: CASSPDRDNGYTF
v_call: TRBV5-1; cdr3_aa: CASSFGGTPYEQYF
v_call: TRBV5-4; cdr3_aa: CASSSGTSGVDTQYF
v_call: TRBV19; cdr3_aa: CASSKTSGAYNEQFF
v_call: TRBV7-9; cdr3_aa: CASSLVQYEKLFF
v_call: TRBV28; cdr3_aa: CASSPQGTNEKLFF
v_call: TRBV14; cdr3_aa: CASMTGGGTEAFF
v_call: TRBV7-9; cdr3_aa: CASSFSGTGVEGYTF
v_call: TRBV19; cdr3_aa: CASSISDTNYGYTF
v_call: TRBV5-8; cdr3_aa: CASSRPRGHADTQYF
v_call: TRBV19; cdr3_aa: CASSIGASDAYEQYF
v_call: TRBV15; cdr3_aa: CATSRGGMMRFGNTIYF
v_call: TRBV7-2; cdr3_aa: CASSSDRGPGNTIYF
v_call: TRBV18; cdr3_aa: CASSPLPGGSGSETQYF
v_call: TRBV19; cdr3_aa: CASSIDQGAKNIQYF
v_call: TRBV6-1; cdr3_aa: CASSVSGTRTDTQYF
v_call: TRBV15; cdr3_aa: CATSRADTSASSGANVLTF
v_call: TRBV10-2; cdr3_aa: CASSEGRPDIQYF